This T cell receptor (beta chain) was retrieved from a study of cytomegalovirus exposure and HLA in healthy donors. The CDR3 is made up of 15 amino acids. V was pared by 4 bases and J by 2 bases, with 15 bases between. The V gene's germline CDR1 is SGHRS and CDR2 YFSETQ. Points from the study as a whole: One variant, a missense change in DCLRE1C, was linked in a later analysis to TCR beta V- and J-gene trimming. It was taken for granted in presence/absence analyses that sequencing depth across donors was roughly uniform.

Amplification used 60 Vbeta primers and 13 Jbeta primers. Authors' analysis steps: In a later analysis, some 80 million unique TCR beta chains included roughly 11 million shared by two or more donors. Libraries were prepared by immunoSEQ multiplex PCR; TCRdb keeps only in-frame clonotypes and omits some of them. The D gene and trimming were derived from the DNA, and the V and J assignments and clone size from that table. The data contain about 160,000 clones, about three quarters of them singletons. As for this clone: Its specificity is unknown.

The TCR comes from a man aged 40-49 years in good health and CMV-seropositive. Sequencing was done on a sample of PBMCs. The chain is built from TRBV5-1 and TRBJ1-2; no clear D gene. DNA of the CDR3: TGCGCCAGCAGCCTGAGTCCTGGCGGGAACTATGGCTACACCTTC. Protein product: CASSLSPGGNYGYTF.